The present T cell receptor (beta chain) was sequenced within a study of T cell responses to AZD1222 COVID-19 vaccine. Pooling was applied to second doses at about 4 or about 12 weeks. Produced via immunoSEQ multiplex PCR; TCRdb's table is partial and in-frame only. The sample records approximately 140,000 clones, approximately 91% being singletons. As concerns this clone: Its specificity is not known.

Germline V gene sequence: CDR1 MNHEY, CDR2 SVGAGI. CDR3 length: 15 residues. J was trimmed by 9 bases and V by 5 bases; bases with no gene match: 10. Overall study results and limits: There were mostly white British donors and more females than males, and clonal diversity was possibly underestimated. The number of AZD1222 recipients seropositive at baseline was only 5 to 7.

The rearrangement links TRBV6-5 to TRBJ2-1; 10 positions match TRBD1. The clonotype comes from an adult who received the AZD1222 COVID-19 vaccine. The sequencing here drew on peripheral blood, taken 28 days after the second AZD1222 dose. CDR3 residues: CASSTGTGDSSEQFF. The CDR3 nucleotides read TGTGCCAGCAGTACCGGGACAGGGGACTCATCTGAGCAGTTCTTC.